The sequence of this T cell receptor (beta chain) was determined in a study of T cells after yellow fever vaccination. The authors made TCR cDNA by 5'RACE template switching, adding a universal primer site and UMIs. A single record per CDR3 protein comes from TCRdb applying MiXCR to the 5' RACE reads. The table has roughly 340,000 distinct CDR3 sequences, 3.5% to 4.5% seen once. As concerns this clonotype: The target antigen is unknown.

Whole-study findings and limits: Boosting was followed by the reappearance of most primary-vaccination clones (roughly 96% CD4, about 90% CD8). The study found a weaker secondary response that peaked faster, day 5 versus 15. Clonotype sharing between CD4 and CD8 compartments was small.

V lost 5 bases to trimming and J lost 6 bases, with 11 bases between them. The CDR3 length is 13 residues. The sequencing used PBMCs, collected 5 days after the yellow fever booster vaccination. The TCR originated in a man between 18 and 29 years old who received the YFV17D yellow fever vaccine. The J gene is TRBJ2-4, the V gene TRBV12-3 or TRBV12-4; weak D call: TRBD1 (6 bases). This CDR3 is CASSRTGLNIQYF. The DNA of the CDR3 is TGTGCCAGCAGTAGAACAGGGTTAAACATTCAGTACTTC.